The rows below give T cell receptor beta chains drawn from one sample of a study of response to subunit inactivated influenza vaccine. TCRdb independently ran MiXCR on the RT-PCR reads; one entry per CDR3 protein. This table holds about 240,000 distinct CDR3 sequences, 12% found once. The material sequenced was non-naive T cells sorted from PBMCs, taken roughly 2 weeks before vaccination. All receptors come from a man over 45 who received an inactivated influenza vaccine. Both conserved end residues are part of each CDR3. Fields, in order: J gene, V gene, CDR3 protein.

j_call: TRBJ2-5
v_call: TRBV7-2
cdr3_aa: CASSQAPTETQYF

j_call: TRBJ2-3
v_call: TRBV5-8
cdr3_aa: CASSISGTTDTQYF

j_call: TRBJ2-1
v_call: TRBV27
cdr3_aa: CASADMRFRNEQFF

j_call: TRBJ1-1
v_call: TRBV28
cdr3_aa: CASSVGGGMNTEAFF

j_call: TRBJ1-1
v_call: TRBV5-1
cdr3_aa: CASSLTGRTTANTEAFF

j_call: TRBJ2-7
v_call: TRBV2
cdr3_aa: CASSSRLEKRYF

j_call: TRBJ1-1
v_call: TRBV30
cdr3_aa: CAWSRGVESAFF

j_call: TRBJ2-7
v_call: TRBV6-1
cdr3_aa: CASSGQGSYEQYF

j_call: TRBJ2-7
v_call: TRBV7-6
cdr3_aa: CASSLGAGPVYEQYF

j_call: TRBJ2-2
v_call: TRBV5-1
cdr3_aa: CASSSTQGTGELFF

j_call: TRBJ1-1
v_call: TRBV30
cdr3_aa: CAWSYRSSNTEAFF

j_call: TRBJ2-3
v_call: TRBV1
cdr3_aa: CTSSQDSGREDTQYF

j_call: TRBJ2-2
v_call: TRBV20-1
cdr3_aa: CSARDSAYTGELFF

j_call: TRBJ1-4
v_call: TRBV5-1
cdr3_aa: CASRTSRGEKLFF

j_call: TRBJ2-1
v_call: TRBV29-1
cdr3_aa: CSVAGLAASDEQFF

j_call: TRBJ2-3
v_call: TRBV4-3
cdr3_aa: CASSQEPSGYTDTQYF

j_call: TRBJ2-4
v_call: TRBV6-2/TRBV6-3
cdr3_aa: CASSKQNIQYF